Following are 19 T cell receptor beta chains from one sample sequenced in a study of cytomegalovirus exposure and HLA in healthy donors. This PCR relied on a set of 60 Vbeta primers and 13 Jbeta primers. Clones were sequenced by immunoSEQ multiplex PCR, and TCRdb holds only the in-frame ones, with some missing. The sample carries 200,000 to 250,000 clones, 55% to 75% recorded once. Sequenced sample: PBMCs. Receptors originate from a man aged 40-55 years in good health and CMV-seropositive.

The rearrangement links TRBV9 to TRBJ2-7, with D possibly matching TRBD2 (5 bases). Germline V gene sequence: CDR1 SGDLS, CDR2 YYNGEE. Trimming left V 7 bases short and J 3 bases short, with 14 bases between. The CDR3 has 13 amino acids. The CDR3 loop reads CASSGSSDYEQYF. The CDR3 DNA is TGTGCCAGCTCGGGATCGTCGGACTACGAGCAGTACTTC.

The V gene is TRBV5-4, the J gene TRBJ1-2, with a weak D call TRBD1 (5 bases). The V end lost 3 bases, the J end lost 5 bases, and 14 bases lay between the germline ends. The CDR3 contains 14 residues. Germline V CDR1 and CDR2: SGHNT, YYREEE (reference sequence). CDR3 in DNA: TGTGCCAGCAGCTCGCCTTCGGACATTTATGGCTACACCTTC. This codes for CASSSPSDIYGYTF.

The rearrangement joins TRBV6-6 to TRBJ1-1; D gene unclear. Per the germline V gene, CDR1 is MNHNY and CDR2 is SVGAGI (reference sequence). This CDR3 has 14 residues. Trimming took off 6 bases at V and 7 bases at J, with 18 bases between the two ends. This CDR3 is CASSNLLSAGEAFF. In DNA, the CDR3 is TGTGCCAGCAGCAACCTTTTGTCTGCGGGTGAAGCTTTCTTT.

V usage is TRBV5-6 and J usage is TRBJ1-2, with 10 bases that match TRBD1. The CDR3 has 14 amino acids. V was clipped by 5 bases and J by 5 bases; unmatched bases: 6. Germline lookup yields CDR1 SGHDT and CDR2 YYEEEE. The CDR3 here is CASSTGQGSYGYTF. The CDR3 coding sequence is TGTGCCAGCAGTACGGGACAGGGGTCTTATGGCTACACCTTC.

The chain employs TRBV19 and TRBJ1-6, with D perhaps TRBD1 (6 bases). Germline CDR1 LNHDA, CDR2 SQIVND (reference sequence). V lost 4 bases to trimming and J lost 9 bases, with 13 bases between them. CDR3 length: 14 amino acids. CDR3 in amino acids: CASSRQEAISPLHF. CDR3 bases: TGTGCCAGTAGTAGACAGGAGGCCATTTCACCCCTCCACTTT. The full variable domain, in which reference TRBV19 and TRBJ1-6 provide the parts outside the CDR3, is DGGITQSPKYLFRKEGQNVTLSCEQNLNHDAMYWYRQDPGQGLRLIYYSQIVNDFQKGDIAEGYSVSREKKESFPLTVTSAQKNPTAFYLCASSRQEAISPLHFGNGTRLTVT.

The CDR3 DNA reads TGTGCCACTTTAAAATACGAGCAGTACTTC. Residues: CATLKYEQYF. V gene TRBV6-5 combines with J gene TRBJ2-7, with D uncertain. The V gene's germline CDR1 is MNHEY and CDR2 SVGAGI. This CDR3 contains 10 residues. V was clipped by 10 bases and J by 4 bases, with 8 bases between them.

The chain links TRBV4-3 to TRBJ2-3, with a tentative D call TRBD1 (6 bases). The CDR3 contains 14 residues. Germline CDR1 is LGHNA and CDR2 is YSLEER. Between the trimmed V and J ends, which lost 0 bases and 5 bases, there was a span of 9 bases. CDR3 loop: CASSQEGAGDTQYF. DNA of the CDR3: TGCGCCAGCAGCCAAGAGGGGGCAGGAGATACGCAGTATTTT.

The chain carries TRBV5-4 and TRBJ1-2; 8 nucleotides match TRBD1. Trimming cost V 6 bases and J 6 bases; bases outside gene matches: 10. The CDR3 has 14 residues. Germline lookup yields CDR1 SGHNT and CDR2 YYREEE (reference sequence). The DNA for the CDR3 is TGTGCCAGCAAACCGACAGGGGTACGGGATGGCTACACCTTC. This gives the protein CASKPTGVRDGYTF. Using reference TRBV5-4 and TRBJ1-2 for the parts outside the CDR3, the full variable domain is ETGVTQSPTHLIKTRGQQVTLRCSSQSGHNTVSWYQQALGQGPQFIFQYYREEENGRGNFPPRFSGLQFPNYSSELNVNALELDDSALYLCASKPTGVRDGYTFGSGTRLTVV.

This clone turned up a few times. The DNA for the CDR3 is TGTGCCAGCAGCTTGGCTTGGGACAGACCGTATGGCTACACCTTC. The encoded protein is CASSLAWDRPYGYTF. The chain employs TRBV7-2 and TRBJ1-2; 7 bases fit TRBD1. The CDR3 is 15 residues long. The V segment lost 3 bases and the J segment 5 bases; nucleotides outside the gene matches: 9. In germline, CDR1 is SGHTA, CDR2 FQGNSA.

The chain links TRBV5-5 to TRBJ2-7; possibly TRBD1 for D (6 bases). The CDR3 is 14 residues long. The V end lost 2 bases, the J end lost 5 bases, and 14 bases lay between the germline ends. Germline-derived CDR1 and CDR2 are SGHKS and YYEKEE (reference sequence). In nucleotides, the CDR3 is TGTGCCAGCAGCTTACCGGGACAAACCCACGAGCAGTACTTC. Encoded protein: CASSLPGQTHEQYF.

DNA for the CDR3: TGTGCCAGCAGCCAAGGCGGGGCGACTAGCGGAAACCAAGAGACCCAGTACTTC. It codes for CASSQGGATSGNQETQYF. The chain combines TRBV4-2 with TRBJ2-5; 9 bases are a match to TRBD2. After removal of 1 base from V and 0 bases from J, the junction contained 9 bases not matched to a gene. Per the germline V gene, CDR1 is LGHNA and CDR2 is YNFKEQ. This CDR3 contains 18 residues.

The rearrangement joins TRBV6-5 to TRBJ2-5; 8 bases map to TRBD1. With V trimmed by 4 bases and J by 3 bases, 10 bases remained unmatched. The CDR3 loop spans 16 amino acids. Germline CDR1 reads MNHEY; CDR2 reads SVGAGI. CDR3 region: CASSSTPTGDKETQYF. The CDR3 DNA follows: TGTGCCAGCAGTTCGACTCCGACAGGGGATAAAGAGACCCAGTACTTC.

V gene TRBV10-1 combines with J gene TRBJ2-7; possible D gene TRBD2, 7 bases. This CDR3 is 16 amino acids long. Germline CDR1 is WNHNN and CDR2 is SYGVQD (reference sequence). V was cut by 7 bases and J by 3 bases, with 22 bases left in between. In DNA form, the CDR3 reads TGCGCCAGCATTTTACAACGGGGGGCTGATTTCTACGAGCAGTACTTC. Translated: CASILQRGADFYEQYF.

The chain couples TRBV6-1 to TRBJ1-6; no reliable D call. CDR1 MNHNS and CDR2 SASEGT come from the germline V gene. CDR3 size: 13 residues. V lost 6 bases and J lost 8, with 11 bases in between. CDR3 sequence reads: CASSLERDSPLHF. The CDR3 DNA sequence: TGTGCCAGCAGCCTCGAGAGGGATTCACCCCTCCACTTT.

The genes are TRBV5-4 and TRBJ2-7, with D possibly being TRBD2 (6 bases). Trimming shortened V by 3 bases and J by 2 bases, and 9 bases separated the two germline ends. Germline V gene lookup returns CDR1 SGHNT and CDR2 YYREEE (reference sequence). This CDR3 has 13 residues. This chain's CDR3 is CASSYPGAYEQYF. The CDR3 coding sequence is TGTGCCAGCAGCTATCCGGGGGCCTACGAGCAGTACTTC.

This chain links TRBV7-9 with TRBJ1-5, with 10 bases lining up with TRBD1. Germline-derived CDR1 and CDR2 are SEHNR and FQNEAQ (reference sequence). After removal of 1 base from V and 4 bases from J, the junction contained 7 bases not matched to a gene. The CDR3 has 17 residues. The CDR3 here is CASSLGGRTGGNQPQHF. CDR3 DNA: TGTGCCAGCAGCTTAGGTGGGAGGACAGGGGGAAATCAGCCCCAGCATTTT.

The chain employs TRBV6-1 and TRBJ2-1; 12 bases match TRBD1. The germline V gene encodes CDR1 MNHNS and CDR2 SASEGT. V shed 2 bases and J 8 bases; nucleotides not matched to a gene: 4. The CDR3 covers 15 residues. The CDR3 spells CASSEPGQGAYEQFF. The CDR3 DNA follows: TGTGCCAGCAGTGAACCGGGACAGGGGGCTTATGAGCAGTTCTTC.

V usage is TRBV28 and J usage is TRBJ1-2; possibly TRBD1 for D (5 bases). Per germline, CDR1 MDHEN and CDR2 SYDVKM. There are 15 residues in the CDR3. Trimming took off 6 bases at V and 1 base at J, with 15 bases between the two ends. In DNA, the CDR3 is TGTGCCAGCAGGCTCGGGGGTTCTCTTAACTATGGCTACACCTTC. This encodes CASRLGGSLNYGYTF.

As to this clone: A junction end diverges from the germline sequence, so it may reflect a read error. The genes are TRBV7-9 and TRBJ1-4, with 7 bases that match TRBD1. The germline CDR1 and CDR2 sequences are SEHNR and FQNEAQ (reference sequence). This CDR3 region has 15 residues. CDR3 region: CSSSSGQVLNEKLFF. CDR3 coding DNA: TGTTCCAGCAGCTCCGGACAGGTTCTTAATGAAAAACTGTTTTTT.